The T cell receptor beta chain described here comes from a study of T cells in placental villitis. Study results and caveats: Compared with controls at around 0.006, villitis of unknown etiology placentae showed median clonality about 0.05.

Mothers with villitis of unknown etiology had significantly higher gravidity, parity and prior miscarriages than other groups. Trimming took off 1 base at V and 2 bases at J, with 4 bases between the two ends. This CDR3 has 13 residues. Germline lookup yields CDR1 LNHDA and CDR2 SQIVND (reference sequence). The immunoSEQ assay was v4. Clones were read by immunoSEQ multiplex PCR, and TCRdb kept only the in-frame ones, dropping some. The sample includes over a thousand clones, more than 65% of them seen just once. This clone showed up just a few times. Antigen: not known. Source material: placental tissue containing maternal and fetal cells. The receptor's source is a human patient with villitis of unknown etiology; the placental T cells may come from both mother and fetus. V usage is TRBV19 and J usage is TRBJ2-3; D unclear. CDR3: CASSIGLTDTQYF. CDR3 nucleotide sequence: TGTGCCAGTAGTATAGGCCTCACAGATACGCAGTATTTT.